The clone carrying this T cell receptor (beta chain) came up once. Looked up from germline, CDR1 is LGHDT and CDR2 is YNNKEL (reference sequence). The CDR3 runs 16 residues. Trimming pared 4 bases from V and 0 bases from J, leaving 12 bases between. The record originates from a study of blood T cell repertoires in COVID-19. As handled by the study authors: The authors estimated nucleated cell counts from reference gene primer amplification. Some clones are missing from TCRdb's copy, which holds only in-frame ones; the method was immunoSEQ multiplex PCR. V and J calls and clone size are those listed in that table; D and trimming were worked out from the DNA. The sample comprises around 320,000 clones, over 75% of which are singletons, and 6% to 9% rests with the top ten.

This clonotype originated in a human donor in a cohort sampled during active COVID-19. The rearrangement uses TRBV3-1 (or the pseudogene TRBV3-2) and TRBJ2-2; a weak D match, TRBD1 (6 bases). The sequenced sample was peripheral blood. As DNA, the CDR3 is TGTGCCAGCAGCCCTGAAAAGGGGGCGAACACCGGGGAGCTGTTTTTT. Amino acids: CASSPEKGANTGELFF.